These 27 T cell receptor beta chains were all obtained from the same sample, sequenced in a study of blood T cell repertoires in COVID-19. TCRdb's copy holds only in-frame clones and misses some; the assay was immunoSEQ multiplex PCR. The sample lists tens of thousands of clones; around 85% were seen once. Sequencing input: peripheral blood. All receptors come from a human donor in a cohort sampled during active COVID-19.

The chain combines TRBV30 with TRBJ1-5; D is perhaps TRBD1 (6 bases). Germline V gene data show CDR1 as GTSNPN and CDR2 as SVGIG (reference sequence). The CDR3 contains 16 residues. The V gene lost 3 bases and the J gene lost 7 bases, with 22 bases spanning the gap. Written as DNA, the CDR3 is TGTGCCTGGAGCTTTGGGGGCGGGGGGGTCCCCCAGCCCCAGCATTTT. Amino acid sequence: CAWSFGGGGVPQPQHF. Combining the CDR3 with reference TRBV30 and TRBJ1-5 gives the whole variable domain SQTIHQWPATLVQPVGSPLSLECTVEGTSNPNLYWYRQAAGRGLQLLFYSVGIGQISSEVPQNLSASRPQDRQFILSSKKLLLSDSGFYLCAWSFGGGGVPQPQHFGDGTRLSIL.

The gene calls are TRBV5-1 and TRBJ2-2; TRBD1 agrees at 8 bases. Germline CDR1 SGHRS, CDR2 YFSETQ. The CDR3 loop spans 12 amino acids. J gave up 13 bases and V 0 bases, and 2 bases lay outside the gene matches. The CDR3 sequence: CASSLGDRRLFF. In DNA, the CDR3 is TGCGCCAGCAGCTTGGGGGACAGGCGGCTGTTTTTT.

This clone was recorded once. The CDR3 nucleotides are TGCGCCAGCAGCCCCACCCAGAGCCACGGGTCTGGGGAGCTGTTTTTT. It codes for CASSPTQSHGSGELFF. V gene TRBV4-1 combines with J gene TRBJ2-2; D is unresolved. The CDR3 runs to 16 residues. CDR1 is MGHRA, CDR2 YSYEKL, per germline. The V end lost 4 bases, the J end lost 8 bases, and 20 bases lay between the germline ends.

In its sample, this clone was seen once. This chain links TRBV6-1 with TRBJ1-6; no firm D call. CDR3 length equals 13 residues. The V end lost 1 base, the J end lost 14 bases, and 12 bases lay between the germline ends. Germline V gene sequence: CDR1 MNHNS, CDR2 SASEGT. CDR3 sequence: CASSEGEAVALHF. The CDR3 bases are TGTGCCAGCAGTGAAGGTGAGGCGGTGGCCCTCCACTTT.

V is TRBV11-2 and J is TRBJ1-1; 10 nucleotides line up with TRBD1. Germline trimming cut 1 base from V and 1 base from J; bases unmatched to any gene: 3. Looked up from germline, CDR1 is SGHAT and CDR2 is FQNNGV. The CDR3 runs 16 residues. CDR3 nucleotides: TGTGCCAGCAGCTTAGGGACAGGGGGTCCGAACACTGAAGCTTTCTTT. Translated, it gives CASSLGTGGPNTEAFF.

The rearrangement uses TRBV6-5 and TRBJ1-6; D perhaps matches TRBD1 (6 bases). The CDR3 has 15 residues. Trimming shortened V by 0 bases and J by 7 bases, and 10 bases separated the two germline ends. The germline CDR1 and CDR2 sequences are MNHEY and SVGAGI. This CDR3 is CASSYSQGSNSPLHF. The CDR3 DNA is TGTGCCAGCAGTTACTCGCAGGGGTCGAATTCACCCCTCCACTTT.

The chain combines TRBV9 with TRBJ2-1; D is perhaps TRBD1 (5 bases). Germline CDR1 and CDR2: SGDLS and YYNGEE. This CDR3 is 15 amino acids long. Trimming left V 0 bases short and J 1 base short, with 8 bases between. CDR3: CASSVGRGSYNEQFF. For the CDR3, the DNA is TGTGCCAGCAGCGTAGGAAGGGGATCCTACAATGAGCAGTTCTTC.

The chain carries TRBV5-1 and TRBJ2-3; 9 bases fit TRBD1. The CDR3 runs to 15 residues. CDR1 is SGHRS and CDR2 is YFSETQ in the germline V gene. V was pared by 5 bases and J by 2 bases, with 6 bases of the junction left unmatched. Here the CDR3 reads CASSQGTGNTDTQYF. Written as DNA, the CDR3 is TGCGCCAGCAGTCAGGGGACAGGGAACACAGATACGCAGTATTTT. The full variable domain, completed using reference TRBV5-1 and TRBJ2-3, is KAGVTQTPRYLIKTRGQQVTLSCSPISGHRSVSWYQQTPGQGLQFLFEYFSETQRNKGNFPGRFSGRQFSNSRSEMNVSTLELGDSALYLCASSQGTGNTDTQYFGPGTRLTVL.

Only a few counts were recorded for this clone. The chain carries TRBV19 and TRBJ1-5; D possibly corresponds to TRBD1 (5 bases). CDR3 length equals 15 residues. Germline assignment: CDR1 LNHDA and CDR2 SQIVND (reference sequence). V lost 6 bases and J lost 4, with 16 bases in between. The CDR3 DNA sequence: TGTGCCAGTAGCCGGCAGGGTAATGTGAATCAGCCCCAGCATTTT. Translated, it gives CASSRQGNVNQPQHF.

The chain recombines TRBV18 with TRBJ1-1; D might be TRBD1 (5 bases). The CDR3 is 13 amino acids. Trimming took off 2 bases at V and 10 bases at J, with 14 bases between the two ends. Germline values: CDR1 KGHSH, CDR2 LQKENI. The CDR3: CASSPGAHVLAFF. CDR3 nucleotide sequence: TGTGCCAGCTCACCAGGGGCCCATGTTTTAGCTTTCTTT.

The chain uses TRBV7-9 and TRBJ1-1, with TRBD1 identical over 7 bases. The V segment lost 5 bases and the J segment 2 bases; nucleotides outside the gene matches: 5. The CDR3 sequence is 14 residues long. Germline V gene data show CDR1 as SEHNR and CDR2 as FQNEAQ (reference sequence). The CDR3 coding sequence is TGTGCCAGCAGCCCGGGGACAGTTAACACTGAAGCTTTCTTT. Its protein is CASSPGTVNTEAFF.

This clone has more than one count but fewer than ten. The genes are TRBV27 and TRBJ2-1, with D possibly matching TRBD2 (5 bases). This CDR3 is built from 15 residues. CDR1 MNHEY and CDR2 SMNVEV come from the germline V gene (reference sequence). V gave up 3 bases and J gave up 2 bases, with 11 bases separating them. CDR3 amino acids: CASSFSGPTYNEQFF. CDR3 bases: TGTGCCAGCAGTTTCAGCGGCCCCACCTACAATGAGCAGTTCTTC.

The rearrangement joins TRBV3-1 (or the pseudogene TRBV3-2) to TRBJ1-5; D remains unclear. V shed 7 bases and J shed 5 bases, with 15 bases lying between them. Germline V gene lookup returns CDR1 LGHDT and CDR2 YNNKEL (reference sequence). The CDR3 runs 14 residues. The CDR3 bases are TGTGCCAGCACCCCTACGGACTGGGATCAGCCCCAGCATTTT. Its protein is CASTPTDWDQPQHF.

The CDR3 DNA follows: TGTGCCAGCAGCCCGCGCGTCACAGGGCCCCCGGGCGGCTACACCTTC. This translates into CASSPRVTGPPGGYTF. This rearrangement joins TRBV9 to TRBJ1-2; the D gene is possibly TRBD1 (6 bases). Germline assignment: CDR1 SGDLS and CDR2 YYNGEE. V lost 4 bases and J lost 8, with 24 bases in between. This CDR3 is 16 amino acids long.

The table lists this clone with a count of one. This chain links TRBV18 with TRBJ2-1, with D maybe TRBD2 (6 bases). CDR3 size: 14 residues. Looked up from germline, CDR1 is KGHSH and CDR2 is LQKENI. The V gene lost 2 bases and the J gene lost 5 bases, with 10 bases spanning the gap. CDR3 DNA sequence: TGTGCCAGCTCACCAATGCGGGACGACAATGAGCAGTTCTTC. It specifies CASSPMRDDNEQFF.

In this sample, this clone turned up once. The CDR3 reads CASSAPSGGRGVNYGYTF. CDR3 nucleotide sequence: TGTGCCAGCAGCGCCCCCTCGGGCGGGCGCGGGGTAAACTATGGCTACACCTTC. The rearrangement joins TRBV5-5 to TRBJ1-2; D unclear. Germline assignment: CDR1 SGHKS and CDR2 YYEKEE (reference sequence). Trimming left V 4 bases short and J 2 bases short, with 24 bases between. CDR3 length equals 18 residues.

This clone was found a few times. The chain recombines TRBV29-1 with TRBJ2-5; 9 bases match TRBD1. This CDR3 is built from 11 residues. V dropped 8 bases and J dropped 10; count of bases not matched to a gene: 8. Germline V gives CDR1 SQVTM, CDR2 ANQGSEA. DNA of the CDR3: TGCAGCACATCGGGACAGGGTAACCAGTACTTC. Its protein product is CSTSGQGNQYF.

In DNA, the CDR3 is TGTGCCAGCAGCCTACGGACAGGGAATAATTCACCCCTCCACTTT. Amino acids: CASSLRTGNNSPLHF. This sequence joins TRBV5-4 and TRBJ1-6, with TRBD1 matching over 8 bases. From germline, CDR1 is SGHNT and CDR2 YYREEE (reference sequence). Unmatched junction bases numbered 5, after V lost 4 bases and J lost 5 bases. The CDR3 totals 15 residues.

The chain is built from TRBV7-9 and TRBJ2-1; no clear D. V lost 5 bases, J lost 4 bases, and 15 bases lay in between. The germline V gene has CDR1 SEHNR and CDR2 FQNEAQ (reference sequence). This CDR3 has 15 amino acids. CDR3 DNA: TGTGCCAGCAGCCTGAGCCTTACAGTTTACAATGAGCAGTTCTTC. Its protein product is CASSLSLTVYNEQFF.

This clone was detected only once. DNA for the CDR3: TGTGCCAGCAGCAAATATAAGCGGCGGAACACCGGGGAGCTGTTTTTT. This gives the protein CASSKYKRRNTGELFF. The chain uses TRBV21-1 and TRBJ2-2; whether TRBD2, the table's D call, matches the DNA was not checked. TRBV21-1 is a documented pseudogene. The CDR3 spans 16 residues.

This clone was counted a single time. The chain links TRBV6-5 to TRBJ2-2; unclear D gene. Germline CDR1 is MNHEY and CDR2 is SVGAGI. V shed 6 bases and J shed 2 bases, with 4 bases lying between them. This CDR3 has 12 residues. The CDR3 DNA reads TGTGCCAGCAGGGCCAACACCGGGGAGCTGTTTTTT. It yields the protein CASRANTGELFF.

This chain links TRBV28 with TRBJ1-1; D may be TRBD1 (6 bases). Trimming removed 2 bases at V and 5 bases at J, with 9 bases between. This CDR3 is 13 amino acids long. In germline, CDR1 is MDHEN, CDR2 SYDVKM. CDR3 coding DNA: TGTGCCAGCAGTTTAACAGGGCGGACTGAAGCTTTCTTT. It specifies CASSLTGRTEAFF.

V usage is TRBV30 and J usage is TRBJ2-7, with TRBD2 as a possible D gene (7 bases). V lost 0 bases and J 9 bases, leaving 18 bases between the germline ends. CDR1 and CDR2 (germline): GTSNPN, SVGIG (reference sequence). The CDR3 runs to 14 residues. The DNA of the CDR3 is TGTGCCTGGAGTGTAGGGGGAGGGCTACGAGGGCAGTACTTC. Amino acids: CAWSVGGGLRGQYF.

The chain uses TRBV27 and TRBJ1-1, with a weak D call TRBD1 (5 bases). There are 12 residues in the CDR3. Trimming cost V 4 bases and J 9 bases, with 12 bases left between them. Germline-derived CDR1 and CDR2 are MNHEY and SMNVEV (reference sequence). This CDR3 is CASSSLGVKAFF. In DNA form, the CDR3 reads TGTGCCAGCAGTTCTTTAGGGGTCAAAGCTTTCTTT.

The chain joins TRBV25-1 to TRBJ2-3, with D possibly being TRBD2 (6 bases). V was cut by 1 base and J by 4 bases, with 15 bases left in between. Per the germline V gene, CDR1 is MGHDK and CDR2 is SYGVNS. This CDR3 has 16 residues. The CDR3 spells CASSESPGAGSDTQYF. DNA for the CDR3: TGTGCCAGCAGTGAATCCCCGGGAGCAGGGTCAGATACGCAGTATTTT.

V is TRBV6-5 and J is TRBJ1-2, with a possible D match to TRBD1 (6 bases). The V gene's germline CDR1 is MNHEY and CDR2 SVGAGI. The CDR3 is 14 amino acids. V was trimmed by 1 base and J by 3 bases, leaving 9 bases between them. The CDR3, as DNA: TGTGCCAGCAGTTACTACCGACAGGACTATGGCTACACCTTC. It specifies CASSYYRQDYGYTF.

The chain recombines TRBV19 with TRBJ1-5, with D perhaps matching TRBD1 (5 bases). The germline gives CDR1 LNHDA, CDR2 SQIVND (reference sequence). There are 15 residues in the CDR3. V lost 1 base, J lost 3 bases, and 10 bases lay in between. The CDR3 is CASSIGGTPNQPQHF. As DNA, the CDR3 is TGTGCCAGTAGTATAGGGGGGACTCCCAATCAGCCCCAGCATTTT.